The 10 T cell receptor beta chains presented below share a single source sample, sequenced in a study of T cell clones after liver transplantation. Repertoires were generated with immunoSEQ multiplex PCR, while TCRdb's copy carries only in-frame clones and drops some. Found here are 55,000 or so clones, about two thirds of them singletons; the top ten hold 15%. This sample comprised CD4+ T cells from blood, obtained before liver transplant. The source is a human donor who received a liver transplant.

This clone was detected a few times. The chain joins TRBV5-4 to TRBJ2-7; no definite D call. Germline CDR1 reads SGHNT; CDR2 reads YYREEE (reference sequence). This CDR3 is built from 12 residues. Deletions cut 4 bases from V and 3 bases from J, with 8 bases between. The chain's CDR3 is CASSLQNYEQYF. Written as DNA, the CDR3 is TGTGCCAGCAGCCTACAGAACTACGAGCAGTACTTC.

This clone came up a few times. The chain employs TRBV5-1 and TRBJ2-1; 10 positions match TRBD2. Unmatched junction bases numbered 8, after V lost 5 bases and J lost 3 bases. Germline V CDR1 and CDR2: SGHRS, YFSETQ. The CDR3 contains 16 residues. CDR3 sequence reads: CASSPSGGAGYNEQFF. For the CDR3, the DNA is TGCGCCAGCAGTCCCAGCGGGGGGGCTGGCTACAATGAGCAGTTCTTC.

The chain joins TRBV5-1 to TRBJ2-3; D possibly corresponds to TRBD2 (6 bases). Germline CDR1 SGHRS, CDR2 YFSETQ. The CDR3 length is 16 residues. V lost 2 bases and J lost 2, with 15 bases in between. The CDR3 region has the DNA TGCGCCAGCAGCTTCTCGACCGGGGGTTTCACAGATACGCAGTATTTT. Translating it yields CASSFSTGGFTDTQYF. Full variable domain (rest looked up from reference TRBV5-1 and TRBJ2-3): KAGVTQTPRYLIKTRGQQVTLSCSPISGHRSVSWYQQTPGQGLQFLFEYFSETQRNKGNFPGRFSGRQFSNSRSEMNVSTLELGDSALYLCASSFSTGGFTDTQYFGPGTRLTVL.

This sequence joins TRBV19 and TRBJ1-1; 9 nucleotides agree with TRBD1. Germline V lookup: CDR1 LNHDA, CDR2 SQIVND (reference sequence). V dropped 6 bases and J dropped 4; count of bases not matched to a gene: 6. This CDR3 is built from 14 residues. As DNA, the CDR3 is TGTGCCAGTAGCCGGGACAGGGAGTCCACTGAAGCTTTCTTT. Encoded protein: CASSRDRESTEAFF.

The count of this clone is one. The chain employs TRBV28 and TRBJ1-4; TRBD1 might be the D (6 bases). Germline values: CDR1 MDHEN, CDR2 SYDVKM. V lost 8 bases, J lost 5 bases, and 18 bases lay in between. This CDR3 has 15 residues. For the CDR3, the DNA is TGTGCCAGCTTTAGTATTGGGCAGGGGAATGAAAAACTGTTTTTT. This codes for CASFSIGQGNEKLFF.

V usage is TRBV27 and J usage is TRBJ1-1, with 10 bases matching TRBD1. Germline V gene lookup returns CDR1 MNHEY and CDR2 SMNVEV (reference sequence). The ends lost 5 bases at V and 3 bases at J; junction bases unmatched: 6. There are 15 residues in the CDR3. CDR3 region: CASSHWTGGDTEAFF. The CDR3 DNA follows: TGTGCCAGCAGTCACTGGACAGGGGGTGACACTGAAGCTTTCTTT.

This chain joins TRBV5-1 and TRBJ2-5; the match to TRBD2 covers 7 bases. The CDR3 is 13 amino acids. V gave up 0 bases and J gave up 5 bases; unmatched junction bases: 1. Germline V CDR1 and CDR2: SGHRS, YFSETQ. CDR3 DNA: TGCGCCAGCAGCTTGGTCGGGGGGGAGACCCAGTACTTC. Translated, it gives CASSLVGGETQYF.

The V call is TRBV10-3, the J call TRBJ1-2, with TRBD1 identical over 10 bases. CDR3 size: 16 residues. Germline lookup yields CDR1 ENHRY and CDR2 SYGVKD. The V gene end was trimmed by 6 bases and the J gene end by 4 bases; junction bases not matched to a gene: 11. The chain's CDR3 is CAIRETTGGAGYGYTF. The CDR3 bases are TGTGCCATCAGAGAGACGACAGGGGGCGCCGGCTATGGCTACACCTTC.

This clone was seen repeatedly, ten times or more. The chain uses TRBV6-5 and TRBJ2-7, with 10 nucleotides matching TRBD1. V shed 4 bases and J 5 bases; nucleotides not matched to a gene: 5. The CDR3 is made up of 14 amino acids. Per germline, CDR1 MNHEY and CDR2 SVGAGI. As DNA, the CDR3 is TGTGCCAGCAGTTCCGGGACAGGGGTCCACGAGCAGTACTTC. Translation: CASSSGTGVHEQYF.

This clone counts as medium-sized. This chain uses TRBV6-1 with TRBJ2-7, with 7 nucleotides matching TRBD2. This CDR3 region has 17 residues. Germline lookup yields CDR1 MNHNS and CDR2 SASEGT. V lost 4 bases to trimming and J lost 10 bases; unmatched junction nucleotides: 22. The CDR3 nucleotides read TGTGCCAGCAGTGTGGGGGGGGTGCAGTTGGGGTCGATCGGTCAGTACTTC. Translation gives CASSVGGVQLGSIGQYF.